The 29 T cell receptor beta chains below come from one sample, sequenced in a study of T cell repertoires in cytomegalovirus infection. TCRdb reprocessed the reads via MiXCR and lists one record per CDR3 protein. The profile shows some 600,000 distinct CDR3 sequences, more than 20% of them singletons. Material for sequencing was CD8+ T cells from PBMCs. These TCRs come from a human donor in good health (CMV status not recorded). Some clones in this sample may be carry-over from other donors' samples.

This sequence joins TRBV7-6 and TRBJ2-3; 7 nucleotides match TRBD1. With V trimmed by 5 bases and J by 4 bases, 12 bases remained unmatched. CDR1 SGHVS and CDR2 FNYEAQ come from the germline V gene. The CDR3 loop spans 16 amino acids. The CDR3 DNA follows: TGTGCCAGCAGCGAACCGGGACAGCAGTACGCAGATACGCAGTATTTT. As protein: CASSEPGQQYADTQYF.

This clonotype has only a few counts. This chain links TRBV7-2 with TRBJ2-1; TRBD1 aligns across 9 bases. Germline V gene sequence: CDR1 SGHTA, CDR2 FQGNSA. CDR3 size: 12 residues. The ends lost 11 bases at V and 5 bases at J; junction bases unmatched: 4. This CDR3 is CASGQGNNEQFF. In DNA form, the CDR3 reads TGTGCCTCGGGACAGGGTAACAATGAGCAGTTCTTC.

This clonotype was recorded at least ten times. The V gene is TRBV7-2, the J gene TRBJ2-1, with 8 bases identical to TRBD2. Germline loops: CDR1 SGHTA, CDR2 FQGNSA. J was trimmed by 6 bases and V by 4 bases; bases with no gene match: 8. The CDR3 covers 15 residues. CDR3 loop: CASSYTGGVSNEQFF. CDR3 bases: TGTGCCAGCAGCTATACGGGGGGGGTAAGCAATGAGCAGTTCTTC.

The CDR3 bases are TGTGCCAGCAGCTTAGCGTCGGTGATCCGGTTAGGTGAGCAGTTCTTC. Its protein is CASSLASVIRLGEQFF. V is TRBV7-9 and J is TRBJ2-1; D unresolved. CDR3 length: 16 residues. V dropped 0 bases and J dropped 9 bases, with 18 bases sitting between them. Per germline, CDR1 SEHNR and CDR2 FQNEAQ (reference sequence).

This rearrangement joins TRBV7-8 to TRBJ2-7; 8 bases are shared with TRBD1. Germline V gives CDR1 SGHVS, CDR2 FQNEAQ. The CDR3 has 14 amino acids. The V segment lost 5 bases and the J segment 0 bases; nucleotides outside the gene matches: 3. CDR3 DNA: TGTGCCAGCAGCATGACAGGGGCCTCCTACGAGCAGTACTTC. This translates into CASSMTGASYEQYF.

This clonotype was picked up many times. The chain couples TRBV7-9 to TRBJ2-7; possible D gene TRBD2, 6 bases. CDR1 is SEHNR, CDR2 FQNEAQ, per germline (reference sequence). V was pared by 1 base and J by 5 bases, with 9 bases between. The CDR3 is 13 amino acids. The CDR3 coding sequence is TGTGCCAGCAGCTTAGGAAGGAGGGACGAGCAGTACTTC. This codes for CASSLGRRDEQYF.

The CDR3 sequence is CSAYGTISYNEQFF. CDR3 bases: TGCAGTGCGTACGGGACGATCTCCTACAATGAGCAGTTCTTC. The J gene is TRBJ2-1, the V gene TRBV20-1; the D call may be TRBD1 or TRBD2 (5 bases each). This CDR3 contains 14 residues. The germline V and J ends were trimmed by 6 bases and 0 bases, with 12 bases remaining between them. Germline values: CDR1 DFQATT, CDR2 SNEGSKA (reference sequence).

This clonotype appeared many times. The rearrangement links TRBV7-2 to TRBJ2-5; a possible D gene is TRBD1 (5 bases). Germline loops: CDR1 SGHTA, CDR2 FQGNSA. The ends were cut back, 3 bases at V and 3 bases at J, with 17 bases in the middle. This CDR3 is 16 amino acids long. The CDR3 bases are TGTGCCAGCAGCTTCCCGGTGGGGCGAGGAAAAGAGACCCAGTACTTC. Encoded protein: CASSFPVGRGKETQYF.

Worth noting for this clonotype: One end of the junction varies from germline; a read error may be responsible. The rearrangement joins TRBV27 to TRBJ1-5; TRBD1 is a possible D gene (6 bases). The CDR3 sequence is 16 residues long. Germline lookup yields CDR1 MNHEY and CDR2 SMNVEV (reference sequence). CDR3 sequence: CASSSRVGRGDQLQHF. CDR3 in DNA: TGTGCCAGCAGTTCCCGTGTGGGCAGGGGAGATCAGCTCCAGCATTTT.

The CDR3 here is CASSPGGYSNTEAFF. DNA of the CDR3: TGTGCCAGCAGCCCTGGGGGGTACTCGAACACTGAAGCTTTCTTT. V usage is TRBV7-2 and J usage is TRBJ1-1; D is perhaps TRBD1 (5 bases). The germline V gene encodes CDR1 SGHTA and CDR2 FQGNSA. The ends were cut back, 5 bases at V and 1 base at J, with 14 bases in the middle. The CDR3 loop spans 15 amino acids.

Here the CDR3 reads CASSTWTDTDTQYF. CDR3 nucleotide sequence: TGTGCCAGCAGCACATGGACAGACACAGATACGCAGTATTTT. V and J are TRBV12-3 or TRBV12-4 and TRBJ2-3; D possibly corresponds to TRBD1 (6 bases). This CDR3 comprises 14 residues. V gave up 6 bases and J gave up 2 bases, with 12 bases separating them.

This clonotype was recorded at least ten times. The chain recombines TRBV5-6 with TRBJ2-5, with D tentatively TRBD2 (6 bases). Germline V CDR1 and CDR2: SGHDT, YYEEEE. The CDR3 length is 15 residues. The germline V and J ends were trimmed by 6 bases and 3 bases, with 18 bases remaining between them. CDR3 DNA: TGTGCCAGCATCCCACGGCGAGGAGGGGAAGAGACCCAGTACTTC. The encoded protein is CASIPRRGGEETQYF.

Only a few counts were recorded for this clonotype. J is TRBJ2-3 and V is TRBV7-9, with D possibly TRBD1 on 7 matching bases. The CDR3 has 17 residues. V was pared by 4 bases and J by 2 bases, with 19 bases between. CDR1 is SEHNR, CDR2 FQNEAQ, per germline (reference sequence). The CDR3: CASSSLRGTEITDTQYF. CDR3 DNA sequence: TGTGCCAGCAGCTCACTCCGGGGGACAGAGATCACAGATACGCAGTATTTT.

This clonotype turned up a few times. J is TRBJ2-3 and V is TRBV5-1; perhaps TRBD1 as D (6 bases). Trimming removed 4 bases at V and 4 bases at J, with 16 bases between. This CDR3 has 15 amino acids. In germline, CDR1 is SGHRS, CDR2 YFSETQ. The CDR3 region has the DNA TGCGCCAGCAGCCCAGAACCTACAGGGCCAGATACGCAGTATTTT. It codes for CASSPEPTGPDTQYF.

Of note for this clonotype: Just one base apart from a much larger clone, this may be a read error. V and J are TRBV12-3 or TRBV12-4 and TRBJ2-7; TRBD1 might be the D (6 bases). The CDR3 consists of 15 residues. The CDR3 is CASSFHRVESYEQCF. The CDR3 DNA reads TGTGCCAGCAGTTTCCACAGGGTAGAATCCTACGAGCAGTGCTTC.

The rearrangement uses TRBV10-3 and TRBJ1-1, with D possibly being TRBD1 (5 bases). The CDR3 runs to 13 residues. V was clipped by 2 bases and J by 4 bases, with 8 bases between them. CDR1 and CDR2 from the germline V gene are ENHRY and SYGVKD. The DNA for the CDR3 is TGTGCCATCAGTGAGCTTGGGGGCACTGAAGCTTTCTTT. The encoded protein is CAISELGGTEAFF.

This clonotype was counted many times. The chain employs TRBV7-8 and TRBJ1-2; 12 bases fit TRBD1. Germline loops: CDR1 SGHVS, CDR2 FQNEAQ. The CDR3 is 15 residues long. V shed 3 bases and J 6 bases; nucleotides not matched to a gene: 5. The CDR3 here is CASSFLGQGAHGYTF. DNA for the CDR3: TGTGCCAGCAGCTTTCTGGGACAGGGGGCTCATGGCTACACCTTC.

This rearrangement joins TRBV7-9 to TRBJ2-5; tentatively, D is TRBD1 (6 bases). Deletions cut 4 bases from V and 2 bases from J, with 14 bases between. The CDR3 is made up of 15 amino acids. Germline CDR1 SEHNR, CDR2 FQNEAQ (reference sequence). The CDR3 is CASSSPRDTQETQYF. The DNA for the CDR3 is TGTGCCAGCAGCTCGCCCCGGGACACACAAGAGACCCAGTACTTC. Full variable domain (remainder filled in from reference TRBV7-9 and TRBJ2-5): DTGVSQNPRHKITKRGQNVTFRCDPISEHNRLYWYRQTLGQGPEFLTYFQNEAQLEKSRLLSDRFSAERPKGSFSTLEIQRTEQGDSAMYLCASSSPRDTQETQYFGPGTRLLVL.

The chain has TRBV12-3 or TRBV12-4 and TRBJ2-2; D may be TRBD2 (7 bases). The CDR3 loop spans 18 amino acids. V was pared by 1 base and J by 1 base, with 16 bases between. In DNA form, the CDR3 reads TGTGCCAGCAGTTTAGGGCCTGCAGCGGGACAGAACACCGGGGAGCTGTTTTTT. Translated: CASSLGPAAGQNTGELFF.

At least ten counts were recorded for this clonotype. The genes are TRBV14 and TRBJ1-2; D is possibly TRBD1 (5 bases). This CDR3 is 14 amino acids long. Trimming removed 5 bases from V and 4 bases from J, with 14 bases in between. Germline CDR1 and CDR2: SGHDN and FVKESK. Here the CDR3 reads CASSSRDSFYGYTF. Written as DNA, the CDR3 is TGTGCCAGCAGCTCCCGGGACTCTTTCTATGGCTACACCTTC.

Worth noting for this clonotype: This sequence may be a read error, since a much larger clone differs from it by one base. The V and J genes are TRBV6-5 and TRBJ2-3; 10 bases line up with TRBD2. The CDR3 extends over 16 amino acids. Germline V CDR1 and CDR2: MNHEY, SVGAGI. V was clipped by 1 base and J by 2 bases; unmatched bases: 3. CDR3 loop: CASSYWTSGHTDTQYF. In DNA, the CDR3 is TGTGCCAGCAGTTACTGGACTAGCGGTCACACAGATACGCAGTATTTT.

Only a few counts were recorded for this clonotype. This chain joins TRBV27 and TRBJ1-1; D is unclear. Trimming took off 5 bases at V and 1 base at J, with 8 bases between the two ends. Germline V gene sequence: CDR1 MNHEY, CDR2 SMNVEV (reference sequence). This CDR3 is built from 13 residues. The CDR3 region has the DNA TGTGCCAGCAGTGTCTATTGGAACACTGAAGCTTTCTTT. Encoded protein: CASSVYWNTEAFF.

This clonotype was seen more than once but under ten times. V usage is TRBV13 and J usage is TRBJ1-1; perhaps TRBD1 as D (5 bases). Germline V lookup: CDR1 PRHDT, CDR2 FYEKMQ (reference sequence). The CDR3 sequence is 15 residues long. V dropped 3 bases and J dropped 5 bases, with 16 bases sitting between them. The CDR3 DNA reads TGTGCCAGCAGCTTGAGGGGACCAAAGGTTACTGAAGCTTTCTTT. Translated: CASSLRGPKVTEAFF.

There are many counts of this clonotype. The rearrangement uses TRBV7-9 and TRBJ2-5, with D tentatively TRBD1 (6 bases). Trimming shortened V by 5 bases and J by 1 base, and 11 bases separated the two germline ends. Germline V CDR1 and CDR2: SEHNR, FQNEAQ (reference sequence). The CDR3 contains 14 residues. CDR3: CASSETGSQETQYF. DNA of the CDR3: TGTGCCAGCAGCGAAACAGGGAGCCAAGAGACCCAGTACTTC.

The chain carries TRBV28 and TRBJ1-1; D is possibly TRBD1 (6 bases). CDR3 size: 14 residues. Germline V gene data show CDR1 as MDHEN and CDR2 as SYDVKM. V dropped 6 bases and J dropped 5 bases, with 16 bases sitting between them. The CDR3 DNA reads TGTGCCAGCAGCCTGACAGGAATGAGTACTGAAGCTTTCTTT. It yields the protein CASSLTGMSTEAFF.

V usage is TRBV5-4 and J usage is TRBJ2-7; perhaps TRBD1 as D (8 bases). The CDR3 is made up of 16 amino acids. Germline CDR1 SGHNT, CDR2 YYREEE (reference sequence). Trimming left V 4 bases short and J 3 bases short, with 20 bases between. The CDR3 region has the DNA TGTGCCAGCAGCCAGAACAGGGGGGGAACTCACTACGAGCAGTACGTC. It specifies CASSQNRGGTHYEQYV.

This clonotype was seen only a few times. This chain connects TRBV28 to TRBJ1-2; TRBD1 matches 7 bases. Germline CDR1 is MDHEN and CDR2 is SYDVKM. This CDR3 is 15 amino acids long. With V trimmed by 7 bases and J by 2 bases, 10 bases remained unmatched. The CDR3 is CASKRTGKLNYGYTF. The CDR3 DNA follows: TGTGCCAGCAAACGGACAGGCAAATTGAACTATGGCTACACCTTC.

The chain carries TRBV29-1 and TRBJ2-3; no clear D. CDR1 and CDR2 from the germline V gene are SQVTM and ANQGSEA. CDR3 length: 12 residues. V lost 6 bases and J 1 base, leaving 8 bases between the germline ends. This CDR3 reads CSVVTRTDTQYF. CDR3 bases: TGCAGCGTCGTGACACGCACAGATACGCAGTATTTT.

This clonotype was seen a few times. The rearrangement uses TRBV2 and TRBJ2-1; 8 bases agree with TRBD1. Germline V gene lookup returns CDR1 SNHLY and CDR2 FYNNEI. This CDR3 has 17 amino acids. V dropped 3 bases and J dropped 0; count of bases not matched to a gene: 7. CDR3 loop: CASSESDRASSYNEQFF. The CDR3 DNA reads as TGTGCCAGCAGTGAGTCGGACAGGGCGAGCTCCTACAATGAGCAGTTCTTC. The whole variable domain, filled in from reference TRBV2 and TRBJ2-1, reads EPEVTQTPSHQVTQMGQEVILRCVPISNHLYFYWYRQILGQKVEFLVSFYNNEISEKSEIFDDQFSVERPDGSNFTLKIRSTKLEDSAMYFCASSESDRASSYNEQFFGPGTRLTVL.